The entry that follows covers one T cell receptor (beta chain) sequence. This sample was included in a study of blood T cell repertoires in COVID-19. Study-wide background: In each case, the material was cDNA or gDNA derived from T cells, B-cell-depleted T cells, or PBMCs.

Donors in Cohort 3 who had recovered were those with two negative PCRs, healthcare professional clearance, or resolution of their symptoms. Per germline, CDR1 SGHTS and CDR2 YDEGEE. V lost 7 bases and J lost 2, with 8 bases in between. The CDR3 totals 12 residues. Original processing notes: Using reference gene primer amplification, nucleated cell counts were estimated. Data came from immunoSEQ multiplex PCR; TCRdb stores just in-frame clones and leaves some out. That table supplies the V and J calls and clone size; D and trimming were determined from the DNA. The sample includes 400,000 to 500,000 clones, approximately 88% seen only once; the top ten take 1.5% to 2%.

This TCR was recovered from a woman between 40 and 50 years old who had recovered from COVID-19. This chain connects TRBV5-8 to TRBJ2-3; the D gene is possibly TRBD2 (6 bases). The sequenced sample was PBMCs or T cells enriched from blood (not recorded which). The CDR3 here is CASGGNTDTQYF. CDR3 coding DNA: TGTGCCAGCGGGGGGAACACAGATACGCAGTATTTT.